Each of the 30 T cell receptor beta chains below was sequenced from the same sample in a study of PD-L1 blockade in urothelial cancer. Time point of the sample: peripheral blood 6 weeks after treatment start. Measured with immunoSEQ multiplex PCR; TCRdb has only the in-frame clones, and not every one. The table has about 46,000 clones, approximately 85% seen once. The specimen was PBMCs, collected around atezolizumab (anti-PD-L1) treatment. Receptors were obtained from a man aged 50 to 60 with urothelial cancer.

This chain connects TRBV18 to TRBJ2-1; 9 bases are shared with TRBD1. This CDR3 comprises 17 residues. Unmatched junction bases numbered 7, after V lost 1 base and J lost 3 bases. From germline, CDR1 is KGHSH and CDR2 LQKENI. The CDR3 here is CASSPRLTGGNYNEQFF. CDR3 sequence (DNA): TGTGCCAGCTCACCACGCCTGACAGGGGGGAACTACAATGAGCAGTTCTTC.

The chain links TRBV27 to TRBJ1-3; tentative D call: TRBD1 (5 bases). Per the germline V gene, CDR1 is MNHEY and CDR2 is SMNVEV (reference sequence). The V end was cut by 2 bases, the J end by 3 bases, with 8 bases between. The CDR3 has 14 residues. The CDR3 sequence is CASSLRGGGNTIYF. The CDR3, as DNA: TGTGCCAGCAGTTTAAGGGGAGGTGGAAACACCATATATTTT.

Concerning this clone: Within the sample, other DNA sequences also encode this same CDR3. The CDR3 region has the DNA TGTGCCAGTACAAGACAGGGCTGGAGTGAAAAACTGTTTTTT. The encoded protein is CASTRQGWSEKLFF. J is TRBJ1-4 and V is TRBV28; 7 nucleotides align to TRBD1. Germline lookup yields CDR1 MDHEN and CDR2 SYDVKM. Trimming took 9 bases from V and 7 from J; bases not matched to a gene: 11. This CDR3 has 14 amino acids.

V and J are TRBV10-3 and TRBJ2-7; D may be TRBD2 (5 bases). V was clipped by 10 bases and J by 1 base, with 11 bases between them. The CDR3 extends over 12 amino acids. The V gene's germline CDR1 is ENHRY and CDR2 SYGVKD. CDR3 DNA: TGTGCCACCGGACTTGGGTCCTACGAGCAGTACTTC. It codes for CATGLGSYEQYF.

The chain couples TRBV2 to TRBJ2-1; 8 bases are a match to TRBD2. CDR1 and CDR2 (germline): SNHLY, FYNNEI. The junction had 11 bases not matched to a gene; V was cut back by 4 bases and J by 6 bases. The CDR3 is 16 residues long. CDR3 in amino acids: CASSVREGLWVNEQFF. The CDR3 DNA sequence: TGTGCCAGCAGTGTACGGGAGGGCCTTTGGGTCAATGAGCAGTTCTTC. The whole variable domain, remainder taken from reference TRBV2 and TRBJ2-1, is EPEVTQTPSHQVTQMGQEVILRCVPISNHLYFYWYRQILGQKVEFLVSFYNNEISEKSEIFDDQFSVERPDGSNFTLKIRSTKLEDSAMYFCASSVREGLWVNEQFFGPGTRLTVL.

The V and J genes are TRBV11-3 and TRBJ2-7; 8 nucleotides line up with TRBD2. CDR1 is SGHNT and CDR2 is YENEEA in the germline V gene. V dropped 5 bases and J dropped 0; count of bases not matched to a gene: 9. This CDR3 is 16 amino acids long. Written as DNA, the CDR3 is TGTGCCAGCAGCCGGGGGCTGGCGGGAGGCTCCTACGAGCAGTACTTC. Translation: CASSRGLAGGSYEQYF. The entire variable domain, with the rest obtained from reference TRBV11-3 and TRBJ2-7, is as follows: EAGVVQSPRYKIIEKKQPVAFWCNPISGHNTLYWYLQNLGQGPELLIRYENEEAVDDSQLPKDRFSAERLKGVDSTLKIQPAELGDSAVYLCASSRGLAGGSYEQYFGPGTRLTVT.

The chain uses TRBV28 and TRBJ1-1; D call uncertain. CDR3 size: 12 residues. V dropped 3 bases and J dropped 7 bases, with 9 bases sitting between them. CDR1 and CDR2 from the germline V gene are MDHEN and SYDVKM. The CDR3 here is CASSLQAFEAFF. The CDR3 DNA reads as TGTGCCAGCAGTTTGCAGGCCTTTGAAGCTTTCTTT.

The gene calls are TRBV28 and TRBJ1-3; unclear D gene. The V and J ends lost 2 bases and 0 bases respectively, with 8 bases between them. This CDR3 has 15 amino acids. In germline, CDR1 is MDHEN, CDR2 SYDVKM. As DNA, the CDR3 is TGTGCCAGCAGTTTAGAGGGCTACTCTGGAAACACCATATATTTT. This translates into CASSLEGYSGNTIYF.

This chain uses TRBV19 with TRBJ1-5; 8 nucleotides agree with TRBD1. This CDR3 comprises 18 residues. Germline values: CDR1 LNHDA, CDR2 SQIVND (reference sequence). Unmatched junction bases numbered 15, after V lost 4 bases and J lost 4 bases. In nucleotides, the CDR3 is TGTGCCAGTAGTACCGGGGGATCTACAGGGGGTAGGAATCAGCCCCAGCATTTT. Protein sequence: CASSTGGSTGGRNQPQHF.

This chain uses TRBV14 with TRBJ2-7; the D is unclear. V dropped 4 bases and J dropped 2 bases, with 6 bases sitting between them. This CDR3 comprises 12 residues. The germline V gene has CDR1 SGHDN and CDR2 FVKESK. The DNA for the CDR3 is TGTGCCAGCAGCCCGAACACCTACGAGCAGTACTTC. This codes for CASSPNTYEQYF. The full variable domain, with the rest looked up from reference TRBV14 and TRBJ2-7, is EAGVTQFPSHSVIEKGQTVTLRCDPISGHDNLYWYRRVMGKEIKFLLHFVKESKQDESGMPNNRFLAERTGGTYSTLKVQPAELEDSGVYFCASSPNTYEQYFGPGTRLTVT.

The chain employs TRBV19 and TRBJ2-7; 12 bases align to TRBD1. The CDR3 runs to 15 residues. Per germline, CDR1 LNHDA and CDR2 SQIVND (reference sequence). With V trimmed by 3 bases and J by 3 bases, 3 bases remained unmatched. The CDR3 spells CASSIGTGGFYEQYF. The CDR3 DNA reads TGTGCCAGTAGTATTGGGACAGGGGGCTTCTACGAGCAGTACTTC.

This clone came up a few times. J is TRBJ1-1 and V is TRBV30; D ambiguous. V was trimmed by 4 bases and J by 6 bases, leaving 12 bases between them. Germline CDR1 GTSNPN, CDR2 SVGIG (reference sequence). The CDR3 is 12 amino acids. The CDR3 nucleotides read TGTGCCTGGACCTTATACAGTGCTGAAGCTTTCTTT. Translating gives CAWTLYSAEAFF.

This chain joins TRBV19 and TRBJ2-7, with unresolved D. Trimming removed 3 bases at V and 7 bases at J, with 7 bases between. This CDR3 has 11 residues. The germline V gene has CDR1 LNHDA and CDR2 SQIVND (reference sequence). The CDR3 sequence is CASSMRNEQYF. CDR3 in DNA: TGTGCCAGTAGTATGAGAAATGAGCAGTACTTC.

The J gene is TRBJ2-7, the V gene TRBV7-2; D is possibly TRBD2 (5 bases). The CDR3 extends over 14 amino acids. The V end lost 1 base, the J end lost 7 bases, and 14 bases lay between the germline ends. Germline-derived CDR1 and CDR2 are SGHTA and FQGNSA. The CDR3 DNA reads as TGTGCCAGCAGCTTAGACTCAAATCGCGGGGAGCAGTACTTC. Translated: CASSLDSNRGEQYF.

J is TRBJ2-2 and V is TRBV5-1; 11 bases are shared with TRBD2. This CDR3 spans 19 amino acids. V was pared by 0 bases and J by 4 bases, with 11 bases of the junction left unmatched. Germline CDR1 is SGHRS and CDR2 is YFSETQ. CDR3 in DNA: TGCGCCAGCAGCTTGGCCAAGACTAGCGGGATTGTGGGCACCGGGGAGCTGTTTTTT. It encodes CASSLAKTSGIVGTGELFF.

CDR3 bases: TGTGCCAGCAGCTTCGGGACTGAGCAGTACTTC. It translates to CASSFGTEQYF. The V call is TRBV7-2, the J call TRBJ2-7; D is possibly TRBD2 (6 bases). Germline loops: CDR1 SGHTA, CDR2 FQGNSA. Between the trimmed V and J ends, which lost 3 bases and 7 bases, there was a span of 7 bases. The length of the CDR3 is 11 residues.

The CDR3 region is CASSLVEAVYEQYF. For the CDR3, the DNA is TGTGCCAGCAGCTTAGTGGAGGCCGTATACGAGCAGTACTTC. The chain has TRBV7-9 and TRBJ2-7; D is possibly TRBD2 (5 bases). Looked up from germline, CDR1 is SEHNR and CDR2 is FQNEAQ (reference sequence). V was cut by 1 base and J by 4 bases, with 11 bases left in between. The CDR3 totals 14 residues.

This sequence joins TRBV4-1 and TRBJ1-5; tentative D call: TRBD1 (6 bases). The germline gives CDR1 MGHRA, CDR2 YSYEKL. The CDR3 length is 17 residues. Trimming cost V 4 bases and J 0 bases, with 16 bases left between them. CDR3 region: CASSPGGARVSNQPQHF. The CDR3 DNA sequence: TGCGCCAGCAGCCCCGGGGGGGCCCGTGTTAGCAATCAGCCCCAGCATTTT.

The gene calls are TRBV9 and TRBJ2-1, with 9 bases matching TRBD2. V lost 2 bases, J lost 6 bases, and 3 bases stayed unmatched. This CDR3 region has 14 residues. Germline lookup yields CDR1 SGDLS and CDR2 YYNGEE. CDR3 in amino acids: CASSVSSGTNEQFF. The DNA for the CDR3 is TGTGCCAGCAGCGTTTCTAGCGGGACCAATGAGCAGTTCTTC.

This chain joins TRBV30 and TRBJ1-2; D call uncertain. Trimming stripped 2 bases from V and 4 bases from J, with 8 bases between. Germline V gives CDR1 GTSNPN, CDR2 SVGIG (reference sequence). The CDR3 totals 12 residues. The CDR3 DNA follows: TGTGCCTGGAGTTTCTTTCTCTATGGCTACACCTTC. Its translation is CAWSFFLYGYTF.

This clone appeared a single time. Here the CDR3 reads CASSETHLGGINTGELFF. DNA for the CDR3: TGCGCCAGCAGTGAGACCCACCTGGGCGGGATCAACACCGGGGAGCTGTTTTTT. This sequence joins TRBV10-1 and TRBJ2-2, with a weak D call TRBD2 (6 bases). The CDR3 runs to 18 residues. CDR1 WNHNN and CDR2 SYGVQD come from the germline V gene (reference sequence). With 2 bases removed from V and 2 bases from J, the gap between germline ends came to 18 bases.

The genes are TRBV2 and TRBJ2-1, with TRBD2 matching 8 bases. Germline trimming cut 10 bases from V and 7 bases from J; bases unmatched to any gene: 15. CDR3 length: 15 residues. The germline CDR1 and CDR2 sequences are SNHLY and FYNNEI. The CDR3, as DNA: TGTGCCACCAGGCGTGGGGCGGGAGGAGGGAATGAGCAGTTCTTC. This translates into CATRRGAGGGNEQFF.

This sequence joins TRBV5-8 and TRBJ2-3, with D perhaps TRBD2 (5 bases). V lost 1 base and J lost 6, with 9 bases in between. The CDR3 has 13 residues. Per the germline V gene, CDR1 is SGHTS and CDR2 is YDEGEE. The CDR3 reads CASSLREPDTQYF. The CDR3 DNA is TGTGCCAGCAGCTTGAGGGAGCCGGATACGCAGTATTTT.

The gene calls are TRBV7-2 and TRBJ2-1; 9 bases match TRBD2. Germline values: CDR1 SGHTA, CDR2 FQGNSA. CDR3 length: 16 residues. V lost 0 bases, J lost 4 bases, and 4 bases stayed unmatched. CDR3: CASSLAAGGKYNEQFF. CDR3 coding DNA: TGTGCCAGCAGCTTAGCCGCGGGGGGGAAGTACAATGAGCAGTTCTTC.

The chain uses TRBV6-6 and TRBJ2-3; D gene uncertain. The V and J ends lost 6 bases and 1 base respectively, with 8 bases between them. This CDR3 has 13 amino acids. Germline V CDR1 and CDR2: MNHNY, SVGAGI (reference sequence). The CDR3 DNA reads as TGTGCCAGCAGCCCCCGGGGCACAGATACGCAGTATTTT. This translates into CASSPRGTDTQYF.

This chain uses TRBV6-4 with TRBJ2-7; TRBD2 matches at 10 bases. The CDR3 runs to 14 residues. J lost 6 bases, V lost 5 bases, and 7 bases had no gene match. Germline V gene lookup returns CDR1 MRHNA and CDR2 SNTAGT. The CDR3 spells CASSTLAGAGEQYF. The CDR3 DNA is TGTGCCAGCAGTACCCTAGCGGGAGCGGGCGAGCAGTACTTC.

This chain connects TRBV28 to TRBJ1-2; D might be TRBD1 (6 bases). V lost 7 bases and J 8 bases, leaving 23 bases between the germline ends. The CDR3 totals 15 residues. The V gene's germline CDR1 is MDHEN and CDR2 SYDVKM. The CDR3 sequence is CASTPGRAGVKGYTF. The CDR3 coding sequence is TGTGCCAGCACCCCAGGTCGGGCAGGGGTCAAGGGCTACACCTTC.

This clone was recorded only once. The chain uses TRBV7-2 and TRBJ2-2; weak D call: TRBD1 (7 bases). This CDR3 has 18 residues. The V end was cut by 3 bases, the J end by 0 bases, with 17 bases between. Germline lookup yields CDR1 SGHTA and CDR2 FQGNSA. The CDR3 region has the DNA TGTGCCAGCAGCTTCGGGAGTACAGGGGCCCCGAACACCGGGGAGCTGTTTTTT. It yields the protein CASSFGSTGAPNTGELFF.

This clone was seen a few times. The rearrangement links TRBV28 to TRBJ2-1; TRBD2 aligns across 7 bases. This CDR3 has 16 amino acids. The germline V gene has CDR1 MDHEN and CDR2 SYDVKM. The junction had 14 bases not matched to a gene; V was cut back by 4 bases and J by 8 bases. CDR3 coding DNA: TGTGCCAGCAGTTCTCTCCCAGGACTAGATGGGGATGAGCAGTTCTTC. Its translation is CASSSLPGLDGDEQFF.

The chain employs TRBV7-6 and TRBJ2-7; no definite D call. The CDR3 has 14 residues. The V gene lost 0 bases and the J gene lost 1 base, with 7 bases spanning the gap. The germline V gene has CDR1 SGHVS and CDR2 FNYEAQ. The CDR3 protein is CASSLASSSYEQYF. In DNA form, the CDR3 reads TGTGCCAGCAGCTTAGCGTCTTCGTCCTACGAGCAGTACTTC.